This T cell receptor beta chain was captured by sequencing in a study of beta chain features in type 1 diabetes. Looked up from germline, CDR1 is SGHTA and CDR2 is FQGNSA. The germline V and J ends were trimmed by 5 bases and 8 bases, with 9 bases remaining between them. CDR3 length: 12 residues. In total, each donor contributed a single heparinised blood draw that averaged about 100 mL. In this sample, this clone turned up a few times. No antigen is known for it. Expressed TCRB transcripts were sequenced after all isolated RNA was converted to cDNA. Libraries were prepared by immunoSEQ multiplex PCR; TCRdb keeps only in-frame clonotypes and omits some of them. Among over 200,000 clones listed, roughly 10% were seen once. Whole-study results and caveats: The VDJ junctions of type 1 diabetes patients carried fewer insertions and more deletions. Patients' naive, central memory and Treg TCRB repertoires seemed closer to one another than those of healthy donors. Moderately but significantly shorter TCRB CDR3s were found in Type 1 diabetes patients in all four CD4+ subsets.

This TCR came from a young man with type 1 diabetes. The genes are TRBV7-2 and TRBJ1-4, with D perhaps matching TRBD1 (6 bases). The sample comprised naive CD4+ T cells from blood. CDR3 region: CASSPQGEKLFF. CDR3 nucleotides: TGTGCCAGCAGCCCTCAGGGGGAAAAACTGTTTTTT.